The next 30 T cell receptor beta chains were all read from a single sample in a study of T cell repertoires in cytomegalovirus infection. Their target antigens are unknown. TCRdb re-derived calls from the reads in MiXCR, one entry per CDR3 protein. Among 62,000 or so distinct CDR3 sequences listed, roughly a fifth were seen once. Sequencing used CD8+ T cells from cultured PBMCs, obtained from culture after CMV antigen stimulation. The source is a human donor in good health (CMV status not recorded). Some clones in this sample may be carry-over from other donors' samples.

Concerning this clonotype: It may be a read error: a sequence one base away is much more abundant. The chain is built from TRBV6-2 or TRBV6-3 and TRBJ2-3; D uncertain. This CDR3 comprises 14 residues. The germline CDR1 and CDR2 sequences are MNHEY and SVGEGT. The ends were cut back, 0 bases at V and 4 bases at J, with 8 bases in the middle. The CDR3 spells CASSYSEEADTQYF. The CDR3 region has the DNA TGTGCCAGCAGTTACTCGGAAGAGGCAGATACGCAGTATTTT.

This clonotype appeared a few times. J is TRBJ1-1 and V is TRBV12-3 or TRBV12-4; D ambiguous. V was pared by 4 bases and J by 6 bases, with 12 bases between. This CDR3 has 13 amino acids. CDR3 sequence reads: CASSSPLRPEAFF. CDR3 sequence (DNA): TGTGCCAGCAGTTCTCCGCTACGCCCTGAAGCTTTCTTT.

This clonotype has at least ten counts. The junction departs from the called germline gene at one end, perhaps through a read error. This chain joins TRBV27 and TRBJ1-2; 7 nucleotides match TRBD1. Germline CDR1 reads MNHEY; CDR2 reads SMNVEV (reference sequence). The CDR3 runs to 10 residues. This chain's CDR3 is CASSSPGQHF. The DNA for the CDR3 is TGTGCCAGCAGTTCACCGGGACAGCACTTC.

The table lists this clonotype with a few counts. The chain combines TRBV7-2 with TRBJ2-1, with TRBD2 as a possible D gene (6 bases). The CDR3 length is 17 residues. Germline V gives CDR1 SGHTA, CDR2 FQGNSA. Trimming removed 6 bases from V and 2 bases from J, with 20 bases in between. CDR3 loop: CASSRVPGGSTYNEQFF. The CDR3, as DNA: TGTGCCAGCAGTCGAGTCCCCGGGGGATCTACCTACAATGAGCAGTTCTTC.

This clonotype was seen only a few times. The chain uses TRBV7-9 and TRBJ2-6; D is unresolved. The CDR3 has 15 residues. The germline gives CDR1 SEHNR, CDR2 FQNEAQ (reference sequence). Trimming cost V 1 base and J 2 bases, with 6 bases left between them. The CDR3 nucleotides read TGTGCCAGCAGCTTAGGGCTAACTGGGGCCAACGTCCTGACTTTC. The encoded protein is CASSLGLTGANVLTF.

The V call is TRBV7-2, the J call TRBJ1-4, with unresolved D. This CDR3 contains 16 residues. V was trimmed by 6 bases and J by 7 bases, leaving 21 bases between them. CDR1 is SGHTA, CDR2 FQGNSA, per germline. As DNA, the CDR3 is TGTGCCAGCAGGAAGACATTCGTCCCGCTGGGTGAAAAACTGTTTTTT. Translating gives CASRKTFVPLGEKLFF.

The sample holds many counts of this clonotype. This chain connects TRBV19 to TRBJ2-1; 9 nucleotides align to TRBD1. Germline V gene sequence: CDR1 LNHDA, CDR2 SQIVND (reference sequence). The CDR3 runs 15 residues. V was pared by 11 bases and J by 3 bases, with 11 bases of the junction left unmatched. CDR3 nucleotides: TGTGCCTCGATGGTGGGGACAGGGTTCTACAATGAGCAGTTCTTC. Amino acid sequence: CASMVGTGFYNEQFF.

The chain joins TRBV7-6 to TRBJ1-1, with D perhaps matching TRBD1 (5 bases). V lost 7 bases and J lost 0, with 15 bases in between. Per the germline V gene, CDR1 is SGHVS and CDR2 is FNYEAQ. The CDR3 has 15 residues. The CDR3 is CASTPGPIMNTEAFF. As DNA, the CDR3 is TGTGCCAGCACCCCGGGACCGATAATGAACACTGAAGCTTTCTTT.

The gene calls are TRBV7-2 and TRBJ2-4, with 8 bases identical to TRBD1. Germline V gene data show CDR1 as SGHTA and CDR2 as FQGNSA. The CDR3 consists of 15 residues. With 5 bases clipped from V and 3 bases from J, the junction kept 6 bases outside the gene matches. In DNA, the CDR3 is TGTGCCAGCAGCCCCAGGGGGCAAGGCAAAAACATTCAGTACTTC. Its translation: CASSPRGQGKNIQYF. Complete variable domain (other parts from reference TRBV7-2 and TRBJ2-4): GAGVSQSPSNKVTEKGKDVELRCDPISGHTALYWYRQSLGQGLEFLIYFQGNSAPDKSGLPSDRFSAERTGGSVSTLTIQRTQQEDSAVYLCASSPRGQGKNIQYFGAGTRLSVL.

This clonotype was seen at least ten times. DNA of the CDR3: TGTGCCAGCAGCCAAGAAAGACAGACAAATTTCTATGGCTACACCTTC. It yields the protein CASSQERQTNFYGYTF. The rearrangement joins TRBV4-2 to TRBJ1-2; weak D call: TRBD1 (5 bases). The CDR3 length is 16 residues. The V gene lost 0 bases and the J gene lost 4 bases, with 15 bases spanning the gap. The germline V gene has CDR1 LGHNA and CDR2 YNFKEQ.

This clonotype was observed a few times. This sequence joins TRBV7-6 and TRBJ2-4; 7 positions agree with TRBD1. From germline, CDR1 is SGHVS and CDR2 FNYEAQ. The CDR3 has 17 amino acids. The ends lost 4 bases at V and 2 bases at J; junction bases unmatched: 11. The CDR3 sequence: CASSSGQMEQTKNIQYF. The CDR3, as DNA: TGTGCCAGCAGCTCGGGACAGATGGAGCAAACCAAAAACATTCAGTACTTC.

V is TRBV7-2 and J is TRBJ1-6; D gene ambiguous. The CDR3 has 16 residues. The germline V gene has CDR1 SGHTA and CDR2 FQGNSA. Trimming shortened V by 1 base and J by 3 bases, and 10 bases separated the two germline ends. The CDR3 reads CASSLGRQNYNSPLHF. In DNA form, the CDR3 reads TGTGCCAGCAGCTTAGGAAGGCAGAACTATAATTCACCCCTCCACTTT.

The rearrangement joins TRBV4-3 to TRBJ2-1, with TRBD1 matching 9 bases. This CDR3 comprises 16 residues. Germline CDR1 reads LGHNA; CDR2 reads YSLEER. The J segment lost 4 bases and the V segment lost 1 base, leaving 5 bases of the junction unmatched. The CDR3 spells CASSQGDRDSYNEQFF. CDR3 DNA: TGCGCCAGCAGCCAAGGGGACAGGGATAGTTACAATGAGCAGTTCTTC.

This sequence joins TRBV7-2 and TRBJ1-6; D gene unclear. This CDR3 contains 16 residues. The V and J ends lost 2 bases and 7 bases respectively, with 15 bases between them. The germline gives CDR1 SGHTA, CDR2 FQGNSA. CDR3 nucleotide sequence: TGTGCCAGCAGCTTAAGGTGGAGTGCTGAGAATTCACCCCTCCACTTT. Translating gives CASSLRWSAENSPLHF. Complete variable domain (other parts from reference TRBV7-2 and TRBJ1-6): GAGVSQSPSNKVTEKGKDVELRCDPISGHTALYWYRQSLGQGLEFLIYFQGNSAPDKSGLPSDRFSAERTGGSVSTLTIQRTQQEDSAVYLCASSLRWSAENSPLHFGNGTRLTVT.

This chain uses TRBV18 with TRBJ1-3; a possible D gene is TRBD1 (5 bases). Trimming took 0 bases from V and 4 from J, leaving 16 bases between them. CDR1 KGHSH and CDR2 LQKENI come from the germline V gene. This CDR3 is 17 amino acids long. The CDR3 protein is CASSPPSMQGLGNTIYF. DNA for the CDR3: TGTGCCAGCTCACCACCCTCCATGCAGGGTCTCGGAAACACCATATATTTT.

This clonotype was seen a few times. The chain is built from TRBV13 and TRBJ2-2; D gene unclear. Germline CDR1 and CDR2: PRHDT and FYEKMQ (reference sequence). This CDR3 is 13 amino acids long. V lost 4 bases and J 7 bases, leaving 10 bases between the germline ends. The CDR3 DNA sequence: TGTGCCAGCAGCTCCGAAGGTGGCGGGGAGCTGTTTTTT. Translating it yields CASSSEGGGELFF.

The gene calls are TRBV3-1 and TRBJ2-5, with a weak D call TRBD2 (6 bases). There are 17 residues in the CDR3. Germline assignment: CDR1 LGHDT and CDR2 YNNKEL (reference sequence). V gave up 0 bases and J gave up 2 bases, with 16 bases separating them. CDR3: CASSQDSALGGQETQYF. CDR3 sequence (DNA): TGTGCCAGCAGCCAAGATTCGGCGTTGGGAGGTCAAGAGACCCAGTACTTC.

V gene TRBV6-5 combines with J gene TRBJ2-3; D is possibly TRBD1 (6 bases). Looked up from germline, CDR1 is MNHEY and CDR2 is SVGAGI. Trimming took 6 bases from V and 3 from J, leaving 16 bases between them. This CDR3 is built from 15 residues. The CDR3 region has the DNA TGTGCCAGCAGCGCACTGGCAGGGGAGACAGATACGCAGTATTTT. Translating it yields CASSALAGETDTQYF.

The chain links TRBV7-9 to TRBJ2-7; D call uncertain. Germline CDR1 is SEHNR and CDR2 is FQNEAQ (reference sequence). The V end was cut by 5 bases, the J end by 0 bases, with 11 bases between. CDR3 length: 14 amino acids. The CDR3 loop reads CASSPPYTSYEQYF. The CDR3 DNA follows: TGTGCCAGCAGCCCTCCATACACCTCCTACGAGCAGTACTTC.

This clonotype has a handful of counts. The CDR3 here is CASSFRLASSYNEQFF. In nucleotides, the CDR3 is TGTGCCAGCAGTTTCCGACTAGCCAGCTCCTACAATGAGCAGTTCTTC. The rearrangement links TRBV6-1 to TRBJ2-1, with 7 positions matching TRBD2. The CDR3 covers 16 residues. The trim removed 5 bases at V and 0 bases at J, leaving 7 bases unmatched. The germline V gene encodes CDR1 MNHNS and CDR2 SASEGT.

This clonotype was seen a few times. J is TRBJ2-2 and V is TRBV12-3 or TRBV12-4; D gene ambiguous. The V end lost 5 bases, the J end lost 5 bases, and 9 bases lay between the germline ends. The CDR3 has 13 residues. The CDR3 DNA is TGTGCCAGCAGTCCCACGGCTACCGGGGAGCTGTTTTTT. This encodes CASSPTATGELFF.

This clonotype was observed a handful of times. The V and J genes are TRBV12-3 or TRBV12-4 and TRBJ2-1; 12 bases fit TRBD2. Trimming took 7 bases from V and 5 from J; bases not matched to a gene: 6. The CDR3 loop spans 15 amino acids. The CDR3 region is CASILAGGADNEQFF. CDR3 bases: TGTGCCAGCATTCTAGCGGGGGGGGCGGACAATGAGCAGTTCTTC.

The DNA for the CDR3 is TGTGCCAGCAGCGCGCTAGACAGGGGGCCCTACGAGCAGTACTTC. Its translation: CASSALDRGPYEQYF. V is TRBV7-3 and J is TRBJ2-7, with 10 bases lining up with TRBD1. The CDR3 is 15 residues long. CDR1 and CDR2 from the germline V gene are SGHTA and FQGTGA. J lost 2 bases, V lost 5 bases, and 6 bases had no gene match.

The V call is TRBV7-6, the J call TRBJ2-1; 8 bases are a match to TRBD2. Trimming at V came to 4 bases and at J to 4 bases, leaving 15 bases not matched to a gene. Looked up from germline, CDR1 is SGHVS and CDR2 is FNYEAQ. The CDR3 sequence is 18 residues long. The CDR3 is CASSSEAGGPPTYNEQFF. CDR3 DNA sequence: TGTGCCAGCAGCTCCGAGGCGGGGGGTCCGCCCACTTACAATGAGCAGTTCTTC.

V is TRBV12-3 or TRBV12-4 and J is TRBJ1-1; 11 nucleotides line up with TRBD1. The V and J ends lost 5 bases and 5 bases, in that order; junction bases with no gene match: 4. The CDR3 covers 14 residues. Written as DNA, the CDR3 is TGTGCCAGCAGTCCGGGACAGGGGGTTACTGAAGCTTTCTTT. Translation: CASSPGQGVTEAFF.

This clonotype has just a few counts. This chain joins TRBV12-3 or TRBV12-4 and TRBJ2-7; TRBD1 aligns across 11 bases. This CDR3 contains 18 residues. The J segment lost 3 bases and the V segment lost 2 bases, leaving 12 bases of the junction unmatched. The CDR3 nucleotides read TGTGCCAGCAGTTTATCCAGCCCTGGACAGGGGGCTAACTACGAGCAGTACTTC. Protein product: CASSLSSPGQGANYEQYF.

This clonotype turned up a few times. The genes are TRBV6-1 and TRBJ2-7, with D hard to call. Trimming removed 6 bases from V and 2 bases from J, with 8 bases in between. The CDR3 is made up of 12 amino acids. Germline V CDR1 and CDR2: MNHNS, SASEGT. The CDR3 DNA sequence: TGTGCCAGCAGCTACAGCCCCTACGAGCAGTACTTC. This gives the protein CASSYSPYEQYF.

This clonotype showed up just a few times. This chain joins TRBV24-1 and TRBJ2-4; 14 bases agree with TRBD2. CDR1 and CDR2 from the germline V gene are KGHDR and SFDVKD. The V segment lost 10 bases and the J segment 1 base; nucleotides outside the gene matches: 8. This CDR3 is built from 17 residues. This chain's CDR3 is CATGTSGGVRAKNIQYF. CDR3 DNA sequence: TGTGCCACAGGGACTAGCGGGGGAGTACGGGCCAAAAACATTCAGTACTTC.

This clonotype was seen more than once but under ten times. This chain links TRBV7-6 with TRBJ1-5; a possible D gene is TRBD1 (5 bases). The CDR3 is 15 amino acids. From germline, CDR1 is SGHVS and CDR2 FNYEAQ. V was trimmed by 2 bases and J by 7 bases, leaving 15 bases between them. The CDR3 region is CASSLSVGRDQPQHF. The CDR3 coding sequence is TGTGCCAGCAGCTTAAGCGTTGGGAGGGACCAGCCCCAGCATTTT.

The chain combines TRBV7-2 with TRBJ2-7; TRBD2 might be the D (5 bases). V was trimmed by 1 base and J by 3 bases, leaving 10 bases between them. The CDR3 contains 14 residues. The V gene's germline CDR1 is SGHTA and CDR2 FQGNSA. The CDR3 loop reads CASSLGAGFYEQYF. The DNA of the CDR3 is TGTGCCAGCAGCTTAGGGGCGGGTTTCTACGAGCAGTACTTC.